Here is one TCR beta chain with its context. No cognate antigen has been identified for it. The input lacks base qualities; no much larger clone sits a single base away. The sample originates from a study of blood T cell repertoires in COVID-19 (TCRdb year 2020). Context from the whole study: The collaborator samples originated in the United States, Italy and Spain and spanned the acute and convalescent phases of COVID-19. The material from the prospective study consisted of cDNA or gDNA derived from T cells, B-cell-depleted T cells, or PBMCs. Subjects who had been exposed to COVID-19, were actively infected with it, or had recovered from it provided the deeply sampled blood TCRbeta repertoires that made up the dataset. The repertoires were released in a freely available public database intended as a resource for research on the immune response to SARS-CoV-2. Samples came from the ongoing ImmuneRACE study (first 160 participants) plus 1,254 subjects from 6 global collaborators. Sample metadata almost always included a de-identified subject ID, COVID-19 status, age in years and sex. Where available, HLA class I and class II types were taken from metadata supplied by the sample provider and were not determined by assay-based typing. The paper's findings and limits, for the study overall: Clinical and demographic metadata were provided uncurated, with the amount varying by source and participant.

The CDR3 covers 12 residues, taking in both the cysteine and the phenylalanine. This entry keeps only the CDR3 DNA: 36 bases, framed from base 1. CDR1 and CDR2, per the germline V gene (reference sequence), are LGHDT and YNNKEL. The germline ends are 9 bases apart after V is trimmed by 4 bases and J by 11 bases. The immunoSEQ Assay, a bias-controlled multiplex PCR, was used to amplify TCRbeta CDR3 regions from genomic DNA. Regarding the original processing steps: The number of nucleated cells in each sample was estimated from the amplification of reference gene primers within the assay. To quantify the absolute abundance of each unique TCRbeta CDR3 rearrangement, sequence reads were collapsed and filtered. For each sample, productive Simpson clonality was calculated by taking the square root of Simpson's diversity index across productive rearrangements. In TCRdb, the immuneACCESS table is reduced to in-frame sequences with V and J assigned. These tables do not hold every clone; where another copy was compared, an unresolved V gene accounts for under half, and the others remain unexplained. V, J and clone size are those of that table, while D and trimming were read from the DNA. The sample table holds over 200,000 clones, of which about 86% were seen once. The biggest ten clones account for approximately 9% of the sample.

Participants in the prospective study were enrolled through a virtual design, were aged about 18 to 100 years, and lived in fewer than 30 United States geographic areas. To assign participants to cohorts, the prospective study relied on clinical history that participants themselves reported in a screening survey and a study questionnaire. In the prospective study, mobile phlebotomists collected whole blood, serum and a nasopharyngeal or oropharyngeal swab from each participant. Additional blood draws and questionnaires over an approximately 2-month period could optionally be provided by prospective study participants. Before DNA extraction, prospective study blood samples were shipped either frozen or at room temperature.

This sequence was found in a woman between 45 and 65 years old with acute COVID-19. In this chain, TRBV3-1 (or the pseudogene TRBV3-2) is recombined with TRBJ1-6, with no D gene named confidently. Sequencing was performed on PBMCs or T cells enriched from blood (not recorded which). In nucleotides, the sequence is TGTGCCAGCAGCCTGGGAGTGACACCCCTCCACTTT. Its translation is CASSLGVTPLHF.